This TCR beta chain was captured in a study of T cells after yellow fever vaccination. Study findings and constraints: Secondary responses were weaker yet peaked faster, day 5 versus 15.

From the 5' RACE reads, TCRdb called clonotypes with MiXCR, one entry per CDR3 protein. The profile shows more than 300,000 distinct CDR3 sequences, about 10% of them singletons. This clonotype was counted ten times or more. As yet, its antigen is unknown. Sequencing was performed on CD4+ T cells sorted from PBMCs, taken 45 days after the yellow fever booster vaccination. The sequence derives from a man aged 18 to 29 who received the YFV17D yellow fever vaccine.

The CDR3 region is CASSDTLGAFYEQYV. In DNA, the CDR3 is TGTGCCAGCAGTGACACCTTAGGGGCCTTTTACGAGCAGTACGTC. The chain recombines TRBV28 with TRBJ2-7; perhaps TRBD1 as D (5 bases). This CDR3 is 15 amino acids long. Trimming removed 5 bases from V and 4 bases from J, with 18 bases in between. The V gene's germline CDR1 is MDHEN and CDR2 SYDVKM.